This T cell receptor beta chain was sequenced in a study of T cells in Graves' hyperthyroidism and ophthalmopathy. The CDR3 sequence is 14 residues long. CDR1 SGHVS and CDR2 FQNEAQ come from the germline V gene. Trimming stripped 5 bases from V and 6 bases from J, with 16 bases between. This clonotype appeared a single time. RNA transcripts gave rise to amplified TCR beta CDR3 regions. The HTBI primer set drove a first-round RT-PCR of the TCR CDR3. TCRdb redid the calling of the multiplex PCR reads with MiXCR, one entry per CDR3 protein. Here the sample spans about 660,000 distinct CDR3 sequences, roughly 46% being singletons.

Material for sequencing was peripheral blood or thyroid tissue (not recorded which). The sequence was collected from an adult man with Graves' disease, either hyperthyroidism or ophthalmopathy (not recorded which). The chain uses TRBV7-8 and TRBJ1-2, with D maybe TRBD1 (5 bases). CDR3 in DNA: TGTGCCAGCAGCAGGGGTCGGGAGGCCGATGGCTACACCTTC. This encodes CASSRGREADGYTF.